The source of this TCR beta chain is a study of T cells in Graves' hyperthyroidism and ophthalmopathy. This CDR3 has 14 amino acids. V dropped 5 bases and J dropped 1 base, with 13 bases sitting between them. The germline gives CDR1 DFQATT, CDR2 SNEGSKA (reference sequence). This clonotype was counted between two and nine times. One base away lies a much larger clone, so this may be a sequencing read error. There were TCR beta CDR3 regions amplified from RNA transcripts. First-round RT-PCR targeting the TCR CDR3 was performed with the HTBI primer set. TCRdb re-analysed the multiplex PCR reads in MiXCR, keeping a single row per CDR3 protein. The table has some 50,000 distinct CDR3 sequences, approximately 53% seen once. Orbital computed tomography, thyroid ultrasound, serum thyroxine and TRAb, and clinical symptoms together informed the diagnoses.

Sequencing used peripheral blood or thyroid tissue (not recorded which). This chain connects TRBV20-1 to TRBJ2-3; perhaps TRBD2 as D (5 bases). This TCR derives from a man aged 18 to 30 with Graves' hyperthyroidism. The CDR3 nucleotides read TGCAGTGCTCCTTCTTGGCGGGGCACAGATACGCAGTATTTT. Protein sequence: CSAPSWRGTDTQYF.